This note documents a single TCR beta chain sequence. The CDR3 totals 14 residues. Germline loops: CDR1 MNHNS, CDR2 SASEGT. Trimming removed 6 bases from V and 1 base from J; junction bases left unmatched: 4. Time point meaning: pretreatment peripheral blood. Patients in the study were battling locally advanced or metastatic urothelial carcinoma. These data originate in a study of PD-L1 blockade in urothelial cancer. In the study overall: The patients first took atezolizumab in about 2014, receiving 1,200 mg intravenously every 3 weeks. Males with bladder-origin urothelial cancer constituted about nine tenths of the roughly 29 patients. Median blood clonality was around 0.08, with about 86,000 unique TCRs.

Sequencing was performed with immunoSEQ multiplex PCR; in TCRdb, only in-frame clones are kept and a portion is missing. The data show about 88,000 clones, with more than 70% seen just once and roughly 0.97% held by the top ten. The chain combines TRBV6-1 with TRBJ2-3; 7 bases are a match to TRBD1. The source was PBMCs, collected around atezolizumab (anti-PD-L1) treatment. This receptor was obtained from a woman of 80 years or more with urothelial cancer. In DNA form, the CDR3 reads TGTGCCAGCAGCGCCGGACAGGGCACAGATACGCAGTATTTT. The encoded protein is CASSAGQGTDTQYF.